This TCR beta chain originates from a study of cytomegalovirus exposure and HLA in healthy donors. V lost 11 bases and J lost 3, with 13 bases in between. Per the germline V gene, CDR1 is SNHLY and CDR2 is FYNNEI. The CDR3 has 12 amino acids. Details on this clone: The target antigen is unknown.

PCR was performed using 60 Vbeta and 13 Jbeta primers. Assay used: immunoSEQ multiplex PCR; TCRdb lists only in-frame clones, some missing. The sample records around 140,000 clones, less than 85% being singletons. Points from the study as a whole: A link between a missense DCLRE1C variant and TCR beta V- and J-gene trimming emerged from a later analysis.

The receptor was derived from a man in his forties in good health and CMV-seronegative. The rearrangement links TRBV2 to TRBJ2-5, with D possibly matching TRBD2 (5 bases). The sequenced sample was PBMCs. CDR3 bases: TGTGCCTGCGTGGGAGAGGAAGAGACCCAGTACTTC. Encoded protein: CACVGEEETQYF.